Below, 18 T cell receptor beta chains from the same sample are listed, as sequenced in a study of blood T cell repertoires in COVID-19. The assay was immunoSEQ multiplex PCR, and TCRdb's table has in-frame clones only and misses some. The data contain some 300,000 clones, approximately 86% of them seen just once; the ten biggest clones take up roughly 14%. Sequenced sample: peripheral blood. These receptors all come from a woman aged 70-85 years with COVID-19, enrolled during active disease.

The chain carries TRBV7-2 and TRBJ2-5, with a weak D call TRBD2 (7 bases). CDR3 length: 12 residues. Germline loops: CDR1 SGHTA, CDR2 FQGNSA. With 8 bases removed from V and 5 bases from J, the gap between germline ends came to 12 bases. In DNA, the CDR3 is TGTGCCAGCGGGGGGGCCATGGAGACCCAGTACTTC. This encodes CASGGAMETQYF. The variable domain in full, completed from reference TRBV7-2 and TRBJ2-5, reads GAGVSQSPSNKVTEKGKDVELRCDPISGHTALYWYRQSLGQGLEFLIYFQGNSAPDKSGLPSDRFSAERTGGSVSTLTIQRTQQEDSAVYLCASGGAMETQYFGPGTRLLVL.

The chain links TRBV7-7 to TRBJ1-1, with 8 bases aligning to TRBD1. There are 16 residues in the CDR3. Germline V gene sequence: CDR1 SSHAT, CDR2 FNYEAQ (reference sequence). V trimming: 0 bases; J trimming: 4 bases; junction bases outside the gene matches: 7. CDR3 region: CASSLALPDRVTEAFF. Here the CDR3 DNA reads TGTGCCAGCAGCTTAGCCCTGCCGGACAGGGTCACTGAAGCTTTCTTT.

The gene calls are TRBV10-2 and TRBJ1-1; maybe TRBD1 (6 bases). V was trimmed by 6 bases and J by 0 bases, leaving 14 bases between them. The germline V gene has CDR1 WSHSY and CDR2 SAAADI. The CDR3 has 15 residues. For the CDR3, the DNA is TGCGCCAGCAGGAATCGGGACAACTTGAACACTGAAGCTTTCTTT. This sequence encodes CASRNRDNLNTEAFF.

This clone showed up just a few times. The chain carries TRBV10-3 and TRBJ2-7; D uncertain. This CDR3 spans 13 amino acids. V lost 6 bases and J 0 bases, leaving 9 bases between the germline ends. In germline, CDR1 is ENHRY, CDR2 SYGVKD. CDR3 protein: CAIRGDNSYEQYF. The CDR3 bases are TGTGCCATCAGGGGTGACAACTCCTACGAGCAGTACTTC.

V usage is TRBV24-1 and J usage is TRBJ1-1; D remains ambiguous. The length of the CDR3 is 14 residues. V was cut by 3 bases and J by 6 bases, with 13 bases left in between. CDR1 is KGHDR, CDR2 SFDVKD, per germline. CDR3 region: CATSDIPGGSEAFF. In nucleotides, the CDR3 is TGTGCCACCAGTGATATCCCCGGAGGGTCTGAAGCTTTCTTT.

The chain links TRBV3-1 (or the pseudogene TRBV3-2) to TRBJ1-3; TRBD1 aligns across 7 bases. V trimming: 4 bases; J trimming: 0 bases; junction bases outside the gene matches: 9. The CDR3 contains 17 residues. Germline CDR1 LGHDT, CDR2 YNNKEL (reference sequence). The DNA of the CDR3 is TGTGCCAGCAGCCCCAGCTGGGGACAGACCTCTGGAAACACCATATATTTT. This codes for CASSPSWGQTSGNTIYF.

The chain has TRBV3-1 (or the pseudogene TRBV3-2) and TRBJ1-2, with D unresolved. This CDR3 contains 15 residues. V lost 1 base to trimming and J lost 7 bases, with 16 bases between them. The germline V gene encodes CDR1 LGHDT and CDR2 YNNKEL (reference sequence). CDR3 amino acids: CASSQGFLGEAGYTF. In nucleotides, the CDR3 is TGTGCCAGCAGCCAAGGGTTCCTAGGCGAGGCTGGCTACACCTTC.

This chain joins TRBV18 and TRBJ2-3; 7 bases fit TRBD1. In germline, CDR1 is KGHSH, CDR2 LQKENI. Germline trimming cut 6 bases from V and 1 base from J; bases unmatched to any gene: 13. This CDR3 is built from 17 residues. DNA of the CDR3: TGTGCCAGCTCCGGGACAGTGGGGGCCCGGGGCACAGATACGCAGTATTTT. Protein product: CASSGTVGARGTDTQYF. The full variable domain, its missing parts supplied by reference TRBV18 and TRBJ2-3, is NAGVMQNPRHLVRRRGQEARLRCSPMKGHSHVYWYRQLPEEGLKFMVYLQKENIIDESGMPKERFSAEFPKEGPSILRIQQVVRGDSAAYFCASSGTVGARGTDTQYFGPGTRLTVL.

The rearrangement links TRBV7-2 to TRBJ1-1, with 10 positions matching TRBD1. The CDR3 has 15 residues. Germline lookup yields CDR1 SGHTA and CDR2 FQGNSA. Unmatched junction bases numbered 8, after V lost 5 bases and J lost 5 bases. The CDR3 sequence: CASSQGQGGRTEAFF. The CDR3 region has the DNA TGTGCCAGCAGCCAAGGACAGGGGGGGAGGACTGAAGCTTTCTTT.

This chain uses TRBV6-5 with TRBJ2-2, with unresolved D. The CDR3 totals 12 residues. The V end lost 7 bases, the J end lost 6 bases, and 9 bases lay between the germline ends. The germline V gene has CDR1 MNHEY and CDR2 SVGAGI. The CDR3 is CASIIGAGELFF. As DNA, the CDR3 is TGTGCCAGCATTATCGGTGCCGGGGAGCTGTTTTTT.

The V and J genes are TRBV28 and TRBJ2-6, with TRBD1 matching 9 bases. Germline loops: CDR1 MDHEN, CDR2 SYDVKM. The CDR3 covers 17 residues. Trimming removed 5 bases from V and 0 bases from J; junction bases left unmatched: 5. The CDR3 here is CASSPGQGSSGANVLTF. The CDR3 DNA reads TGTGCCAGCAGTCCTGGACAGGGGAGCTCTGGGGCCAACGTCCTGACTTTC.

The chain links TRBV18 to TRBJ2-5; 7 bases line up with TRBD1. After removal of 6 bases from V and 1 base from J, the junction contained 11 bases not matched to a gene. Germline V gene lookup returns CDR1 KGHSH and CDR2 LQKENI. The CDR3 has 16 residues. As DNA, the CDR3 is TGTGCCAGCTCCCCAACAGGGGTGCAGACCCAAGAGACCCAGTACTTC. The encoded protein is CASSPTGVQTQETQYF.

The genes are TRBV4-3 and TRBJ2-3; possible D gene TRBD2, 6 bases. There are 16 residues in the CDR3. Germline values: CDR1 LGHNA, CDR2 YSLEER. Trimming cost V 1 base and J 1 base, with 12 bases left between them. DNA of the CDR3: TGCGCCAGCAGCCAAGGGTGGGGGGTAGGCACAGATACGCAGTATTTT. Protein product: CASSQGWGVGTDTQYF.

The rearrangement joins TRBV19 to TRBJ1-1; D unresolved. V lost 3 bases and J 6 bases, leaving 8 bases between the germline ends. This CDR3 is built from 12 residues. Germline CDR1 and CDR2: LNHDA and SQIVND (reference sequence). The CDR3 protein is CASSIRPAEAFF. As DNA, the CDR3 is TGTGCCAGTAGTATTCGTCCAGCTGAAGCTTTCTTT.

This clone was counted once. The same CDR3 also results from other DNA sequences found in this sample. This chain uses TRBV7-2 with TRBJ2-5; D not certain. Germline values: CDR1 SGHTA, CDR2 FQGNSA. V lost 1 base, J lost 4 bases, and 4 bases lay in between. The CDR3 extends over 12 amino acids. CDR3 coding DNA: TGTGCCAGCAGCTTAGTTCGAGAGACCCAGTACTTC. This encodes CASSLVRETQYF.

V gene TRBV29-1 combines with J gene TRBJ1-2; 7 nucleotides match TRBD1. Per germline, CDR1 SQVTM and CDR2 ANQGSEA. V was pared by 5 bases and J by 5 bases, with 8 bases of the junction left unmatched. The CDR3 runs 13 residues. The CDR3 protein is CSVTHRGLYGYTF. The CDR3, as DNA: TGCAGCGTTACTCACAGGGGTCTATATGGCTACACCTTC.

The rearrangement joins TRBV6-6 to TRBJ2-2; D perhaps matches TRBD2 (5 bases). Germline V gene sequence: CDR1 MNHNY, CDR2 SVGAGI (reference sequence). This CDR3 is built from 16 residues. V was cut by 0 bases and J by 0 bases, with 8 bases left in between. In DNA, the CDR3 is TGTGCCAGCAGTTACTCCGGGGATCCGAACACCGGGGAGCTGTTTTTT. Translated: CASSYSGDPNTGELFF.

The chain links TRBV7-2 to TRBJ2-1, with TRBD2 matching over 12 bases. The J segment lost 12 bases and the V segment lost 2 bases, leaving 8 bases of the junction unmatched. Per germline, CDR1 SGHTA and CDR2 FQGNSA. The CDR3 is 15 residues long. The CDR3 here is CASSLSGLAGLGQFF. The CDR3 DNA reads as TGTGCCAGCAGCTTATCGGGACTAGCGGGCCTGGGGCAGTTCTTC.